The 12 T cell receptor beta chains given below trace back to one sample, sequenced in a study of identical twins. One entry per CDR3 protein results from TCRdb running MiXCR on the 5' RACE reads. The sample has just over 450,000 distinct CDR3 sequences, about 14% seen once. The same sample was also studied in work on yellow fever vaccine responses in identical twins.

The sample was CD4+ T cells sorted from blood. Receptors were obtained from a woman aged 18-35 years in good health.

The chain carries TRBV3-1 and TRBJ2-5, with 7 bases that match TRBD2. The germline CDR1 and CDR2 sequences are LGHDT and YNNKEL (reference sequence). The length of the CDR3 is 16 residues. V shed 4 bases and J 3 bases; nucleotides not matched to a gene: 11. DNA of the CDR3: TGTGCCAGCAGCCGCCAAAGCCCAGCGGGGAAAGAGACCCAGTACTTC. It codes for CASSRQSPAGKETQYF.

The V gene is TRBV28, the J gene TRBJ1-1; D ambiguous. Germline assignment: CDR1 MDHEN and CDR2 SYDVKM. This CDR3 region has 14 residues. With 7 bases removed from V and 2 bases from J, the gap between germline ends came to 14 bases. The CDR3 spells CASTTLDPNTEAFF. Written as DNA, the CDR3 is TGTGCCAGCACCACCCTGGACCCAAACACTGAAGCTTTCTTT.

The gene calls are TRBV12-3 or TRBV12-4 and TRBJ2-3; the D gene could be TRBD1 or TRBD2 (5 bases each). CDR3 size: 19 residues. V lost 0 bases to trimming and J lost 3 bases, with 22 bases between them. The CDR3 here is CASSLANVKPGTRTDTQYF. The CDR3 DNA is TGTGCCAGCAGTTTAGCCAACGTAAAACCAGGGACGAGGACAGATACGCAGTATTTT.

Comments on this clonotype: Sequence at one end of the junction differs from germline and may be a read error. The rearrangement links TRBV7-7 to TRBJ2-1, with D possibly matching TRBD2 (5 bases). The CDR3 runs to 17 residues. The germline CDR1 and CDR2 sequences are SSHAT and FNYEAQ (reference sequence). CDR3 DNA: TGTGCTAGCAGCTTAGCGCTTCTCACTAGAGAAGTCCATGAGCAGTTCTTC. Translated: CASSLALLTREVHEQFF.

This clonotype was detected many times. V and J are TRBV6-6 and TRBJ2-3, with D unclear. The CDR3 has 12 amino acids. V was clipped by 7 bases and J by 6 bases, with 11 bases between them. Germline CDR1 is MNHNY and CDR2 is SVGAGI (reference sequence). The CDR3 region is CASINQADTQYF. CDR3 bases: TGTGCCAGCATCAACCAAGCGGATACGCAGTATTTT.

The rearrangement joins TRBV7-6 to TRBJ2-7; the D gene could be TRBD1 or TRBD2 (6 bases each). V lost 5 bases and J 6 bases, leaving 14 bases between the germline ends. Germline assignment: CDR1 SGHVS and CDR2 FNYEAQ. There are 13 residues in the CDR3. The CDR3 DNA sequence: TGTGCCAGCAGCCCCGGAGGGGGGACCGAGCAGTACTTC. Translation gives CASSPGGGTEQYF.

This clonotype was counted at least ten times. The rearrangement links TRBV29-1 to TRBJ2-7; 8 nucleotides line up with TRBD1. Losses at the gene ends were 7 bases for V and 7 bases for J; bases not matched to a gene: 6. The CDR3 has 11 amino acids. CDR1 is SQVTM, CDR2 ANQGSEA, per germline. CDR3 residues: CSGQGAGEQYF. DNA for the CDR3: TGCAGCGGCCAGGGGGCGGGTGAGCAGTACTTC.

This clonotype was detected only a few times. The CDR3 loop reads CASSPRGTGVWWETQYF. CDR3 DNA sequence: TGTGCCAGCTCACCCAGAGGAACAGGGGTCTGGTGGGAGACCCAGTACTTC. The gene calls are TRBV18 and TRBJ2-5; 7 nucleotides agree with TRBD1. Germline loops: CDR1 KGHSH, CDR2 LQKENI. The CDR3 totals 17 residues. The trim removed 3 bases at V and 5 bases at J, leaving 15 bases unmatched.

The sample holds a few counts of this clonotype. The V and J genes are TRBV12-3 or TRBV12-4 and TRBJ2-3; 8 bases agree with TRBD2. CDR3 size: 16 residues. V dropped 5 bases and J dropped 5; count of bases not matched to a gene: 12. The CDR3 nucleotides read TGTGCCAGCAGTACGGGGGGGTCCCCCGGTCGAGATACGCAGTATTTT. This sequence encodes CASSTGGSPGRDTQYF.

CDR3 DNA: TGCGCCAGCAGCTTTGGACAGGGGGTGTCACCCCTCCACTTT. Amino acids: CASSFGQGVSPLHF. This chain joins TRBV5-1 and TRBJ1-6; 10 nucleotides match TRBD1. Germline V CDR1 and CDR2: SGHRS, YFSETQ. After removal of 2 bases from V and 10 bases from J, the junction contained 3 bases not matched to a gene. The CDR3 extends over 14 amino acids.

This clonotype was seen only a few times. The J gene is TRBJ2-2, the V gene TRBV6-5; D may be TRBD2 (6 bases). There are 14 residues in the CDR3. The germline V and J ends were trimmed by 2 bases and 4 bases, with 8 bases remaining between them. Germline CDR1 is MNHEY and CDR2 is SVGAGI. DNA of the CDR3: TGTGCCAGCAGTTACGGGACTTCCACCGGGGAGCTGTTTTTT. Translating gives CASSYGTSTGELFF.

This clonotype was picked up a small number of times. The J gene is TRBJ2-1, the V gene TRBV18; 15 bases are shared with TRBD2. This CDR3 is built from 19 residues. The germline CDR1 and CDR2 sequences are KGHSH and LQKENI. V gave up 3 bases and J gave up 7 bases; unmatched junction bases: 13. In DNA form, the CDR3 reads TGTGCCAGCTCACCTCTTGGACTAGCGGGAGGGCCATTGACGAATGAGCAGTTCTTC. It yields the protein CASSPLGLAGGPLTNEQFF.